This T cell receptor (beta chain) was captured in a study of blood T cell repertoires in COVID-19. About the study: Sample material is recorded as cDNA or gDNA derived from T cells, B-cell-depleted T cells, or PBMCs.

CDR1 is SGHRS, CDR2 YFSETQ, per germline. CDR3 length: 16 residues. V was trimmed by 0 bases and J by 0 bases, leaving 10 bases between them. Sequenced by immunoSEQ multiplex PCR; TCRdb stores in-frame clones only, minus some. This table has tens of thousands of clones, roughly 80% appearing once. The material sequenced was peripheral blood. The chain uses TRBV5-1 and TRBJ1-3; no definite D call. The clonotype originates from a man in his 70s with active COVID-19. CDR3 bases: TGCGCCAGCAGCTTGGGCGGCAGACTCTCTGGAAACACCATATATTTT. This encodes CASSLGGRLSGNTIYF.